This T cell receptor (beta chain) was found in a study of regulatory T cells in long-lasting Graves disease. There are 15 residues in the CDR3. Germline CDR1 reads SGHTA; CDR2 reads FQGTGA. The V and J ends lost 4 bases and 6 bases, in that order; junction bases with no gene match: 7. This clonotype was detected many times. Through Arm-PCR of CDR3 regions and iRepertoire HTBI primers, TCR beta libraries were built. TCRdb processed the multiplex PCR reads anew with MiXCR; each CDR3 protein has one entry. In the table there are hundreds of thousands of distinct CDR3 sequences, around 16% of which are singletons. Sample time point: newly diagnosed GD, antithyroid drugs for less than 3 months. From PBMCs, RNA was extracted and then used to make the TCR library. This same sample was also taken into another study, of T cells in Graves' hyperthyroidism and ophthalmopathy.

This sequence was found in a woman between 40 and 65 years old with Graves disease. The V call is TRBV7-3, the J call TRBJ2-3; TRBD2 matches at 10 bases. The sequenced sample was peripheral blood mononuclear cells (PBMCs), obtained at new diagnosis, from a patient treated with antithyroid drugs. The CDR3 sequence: CASSSSGGGLDTQYF. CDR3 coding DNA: TGTGCCAGCAGCTCTAGCGGGGGCGGGTTGGATACGCAGTATTTT.